This T cell receptor beta chain was sequenced for a study of spatial heterogeneity in lung cancer. In the study overall: The follow-up PBMC samples were sequenced whenever they were available. The median time to follow-up was about two years after resection. The count of detected beta-chain sequences consistently exceeded that of alpha-chain sequences.

The time point was: blood at routine non-recurrence follow-up after resection. No cells were sorted before sequencing. The whole RNA sequenced was extracted from tumor, nontumor lung or frozen PBMC. On each TCR cDNA molecule, a unique molecular identifier was present. TCRdb processed the 5' RACE reads anew with MiXCR; each CDR3 protein has one entry. The table shows roughly 71,000 distinct CDR3 sequences, with 8% to 9.5% occurring only once. This clonotype was recorded at least ten times. The sequence derives from a female donor with early-stage non-small cell lung cancer. This material consisted of PBMCs, taken at follow-up.

CDR3 amino acids: CASSLTGRENEQFF. In DNA form, the CDR3 reads TGTGCCAGCAGCTTAACCGGGAGGGAGAATGAGCAGTTCTTC. The chain employs TRBV7-2 and TRBJ2-1; 8 bases are shared with TRBD2. Germline V gives CDR1 SGHTA, CDR2 FQGNSA. After removal of 2 bases from V and 7 bases from J, the junction contained 4 bases not matched to a gene. The CDR3 has 14 residues.